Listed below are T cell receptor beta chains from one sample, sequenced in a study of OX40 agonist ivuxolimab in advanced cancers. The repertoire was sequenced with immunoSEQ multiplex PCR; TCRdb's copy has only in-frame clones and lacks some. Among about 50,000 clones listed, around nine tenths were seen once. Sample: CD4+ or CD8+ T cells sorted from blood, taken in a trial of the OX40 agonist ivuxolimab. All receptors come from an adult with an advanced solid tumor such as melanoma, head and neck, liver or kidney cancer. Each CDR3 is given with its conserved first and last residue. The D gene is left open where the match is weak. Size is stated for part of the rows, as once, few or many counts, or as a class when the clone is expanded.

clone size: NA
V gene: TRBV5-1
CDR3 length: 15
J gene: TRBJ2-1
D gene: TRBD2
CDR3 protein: CASSPAGGPYNEQFF
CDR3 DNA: TGCGCCAGCAGCCCCGCGGGAGGGCCCTACAATGAGCAGTTCTTC

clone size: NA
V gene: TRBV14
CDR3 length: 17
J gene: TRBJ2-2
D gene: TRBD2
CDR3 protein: CASSPTSGRGNTGELFF
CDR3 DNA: TGTGCCAGCAGCCCGACTAGCGGGAGGGGGAACACCGGGGAGCTGTTTTTT

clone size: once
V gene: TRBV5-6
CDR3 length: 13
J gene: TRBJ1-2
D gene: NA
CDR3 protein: CASSLGPDYGYTF
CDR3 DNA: TGTGCCAGCAGCTTGGGTCCGGATTATGGCTACACCTTC

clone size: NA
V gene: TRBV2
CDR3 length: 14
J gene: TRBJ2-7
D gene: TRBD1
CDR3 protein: CASGRTGGEHEQYF
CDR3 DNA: TGTGCCAGCGGGAGGACAGGGGGCGAGCACGAGCAGTACTTC

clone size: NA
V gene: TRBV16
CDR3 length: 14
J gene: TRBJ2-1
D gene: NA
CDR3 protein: CASSQSRGGNEQFF
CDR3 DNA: TGTGCCAGCAGCCAATCGAGGGGCGGCAATGAGCAGTTCTTC

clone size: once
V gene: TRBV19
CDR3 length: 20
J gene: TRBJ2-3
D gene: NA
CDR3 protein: CASSILSKTLNRNSTDTQYF
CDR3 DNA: TGTGCCAGTAGTATCCTGTCGAAGACTCTTAACCGAAATAGCACAGATACGCAGTATTTT

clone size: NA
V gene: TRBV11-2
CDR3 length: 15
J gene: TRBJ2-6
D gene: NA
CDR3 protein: CASRLSYSGANVLTF
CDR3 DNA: TGTGCCAGCAGGTTATCGTACTCTGGGGCCAACGTCCTGACTTTC

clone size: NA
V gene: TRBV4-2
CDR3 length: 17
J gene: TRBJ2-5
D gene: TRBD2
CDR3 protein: CASSQTPTSGGWETQYF
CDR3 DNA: TGTGCCAGCAGCCAAACCCCGACTAGCGGGGGATGGGAGACCCAGTACTTC

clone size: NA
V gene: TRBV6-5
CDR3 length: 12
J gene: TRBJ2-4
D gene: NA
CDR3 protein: CASSSTGNIQYF
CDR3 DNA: TGTGCCAGCAGTTCGACGGGGAACATTCAGTACTTC

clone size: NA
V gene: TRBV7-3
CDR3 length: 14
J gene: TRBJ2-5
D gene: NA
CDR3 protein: CASSLMGGTGTQYF
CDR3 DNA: TGTGCCAGCAGCTTGATGGGCGGAACGGGGACCCAGTACTTC

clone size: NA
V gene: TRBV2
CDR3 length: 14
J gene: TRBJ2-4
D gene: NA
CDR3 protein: CASRATIAKNIQYF
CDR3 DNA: TGTGCCAGCAGGGCGACTATAGCCAAAAACATTCAGTACTTC

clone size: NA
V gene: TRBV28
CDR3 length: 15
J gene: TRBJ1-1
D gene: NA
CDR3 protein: CASGPPGILNAEAFF
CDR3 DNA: TGTGCCAGCGGTCCCCCGGGAATTCTTAATGCTGAAGCTTTCTTT

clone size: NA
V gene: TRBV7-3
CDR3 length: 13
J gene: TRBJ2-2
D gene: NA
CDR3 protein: CASRVGNTGELFF
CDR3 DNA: TGTGCCAGCAGGGTGGGCAACACCGGGGAGCTGTTTTTT

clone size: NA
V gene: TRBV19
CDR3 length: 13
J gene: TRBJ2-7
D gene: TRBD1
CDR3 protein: CASSVTGKREQYF
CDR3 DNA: TGTGCCAGTAGTGTGACAGGGAAACGCGAGCAGTACTTC

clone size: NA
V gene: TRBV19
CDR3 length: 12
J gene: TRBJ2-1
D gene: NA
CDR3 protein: CASSMEGNEQFF
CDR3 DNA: TGTGCCAGTAGTATGGAGGGTAATGAGCAGTTCTTC

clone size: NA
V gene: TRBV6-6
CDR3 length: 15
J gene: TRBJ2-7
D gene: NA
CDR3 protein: CASSPSSLASYEQYF
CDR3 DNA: TGTGCCAGCAGTCCCTCAAGCCTAGCGTCCTACGAGCAGTACTTC

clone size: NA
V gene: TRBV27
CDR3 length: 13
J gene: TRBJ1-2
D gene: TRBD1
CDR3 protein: CASSGTERFGYTF
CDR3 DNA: TGTGCCAGCAGTGGGACAGAGAGATTCGGCTACACCTTC

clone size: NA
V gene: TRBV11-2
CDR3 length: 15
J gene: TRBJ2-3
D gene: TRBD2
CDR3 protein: CASSPTGGDPDTQYF
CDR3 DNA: TGTGCCAGCAGCCCTACGGGGGGGGACCCAGATACGCAGTATTTT

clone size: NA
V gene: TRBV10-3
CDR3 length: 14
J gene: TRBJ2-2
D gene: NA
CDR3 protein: CAIRSGVNTGELFF
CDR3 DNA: TGTGCCATCAGATCGGGAGTAAACACCGGGGAGCTGTTTTTT

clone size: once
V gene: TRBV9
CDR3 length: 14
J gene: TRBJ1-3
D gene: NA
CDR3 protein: CASSVLGQGNTIYF
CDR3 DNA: TGTGCCAGCAGCGTACTTGGTCAGGGAAACACCATATATTTT

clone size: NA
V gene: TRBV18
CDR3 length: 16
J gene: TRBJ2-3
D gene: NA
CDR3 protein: CASSPPETALMDTQYF
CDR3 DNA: TGTGCCAGCTCACCACCGGAGACTGCCCTTATGGATACGCAGTATTTT

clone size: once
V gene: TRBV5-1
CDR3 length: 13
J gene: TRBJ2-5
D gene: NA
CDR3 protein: CASSLKFRETQYF
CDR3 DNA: TGCGCCAGCAGCTTAAAGTTTAGAGAGACCCAGTACTTC

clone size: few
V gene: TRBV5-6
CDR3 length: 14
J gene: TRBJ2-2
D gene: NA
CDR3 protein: CASSFVTGGGELFF
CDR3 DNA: TGTGCCAGCAGCTTCGTGACAGGTGGCGGGGAGCTGTTTTTT

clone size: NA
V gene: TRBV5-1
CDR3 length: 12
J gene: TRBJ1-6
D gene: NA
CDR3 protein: CASSFLGSPLHF
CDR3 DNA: TGCGCCAGCAGCTTCCTAGGCTCACCCCTCCACTTT

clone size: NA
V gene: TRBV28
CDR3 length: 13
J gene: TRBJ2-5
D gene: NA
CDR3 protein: CASSLGSFETQYF
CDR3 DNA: TGTGCCAGCAGTTTAGGGAGCTTTGAGACCCAGTACTTC

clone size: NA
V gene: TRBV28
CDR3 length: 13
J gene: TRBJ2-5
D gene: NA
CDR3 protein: CASSSSSKETQYF
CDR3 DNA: TGTGCCAGCAGTTCGAGTAGTAAAGAGACCCAGTACTTC

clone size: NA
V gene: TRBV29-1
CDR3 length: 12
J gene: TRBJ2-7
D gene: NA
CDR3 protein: CSVVRVGYEQYF
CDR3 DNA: TGCAGCGTTGTGCGGGTGGGCTACGAGCAGTACTTC

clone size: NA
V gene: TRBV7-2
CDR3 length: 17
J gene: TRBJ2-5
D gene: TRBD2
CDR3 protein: CASSLVGSVTSGETQYF
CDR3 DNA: TGTGCCAGCAGCTTAGTAGGGTCCGTGACTAGCGGAGAGACCCAGTACTTC

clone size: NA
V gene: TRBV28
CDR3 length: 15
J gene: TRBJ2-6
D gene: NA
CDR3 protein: CASSSSRYGANVLTF
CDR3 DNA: TGTGCCAGCAGTTCTAGTCGGTATGGGGCCAACGTCCTGACTTTC

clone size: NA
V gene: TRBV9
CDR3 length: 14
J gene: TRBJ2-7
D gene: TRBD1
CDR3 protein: CASSFTGGAGEQYF
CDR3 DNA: TGTGCCAGCAGCTTCACAGGGGGCGCGGGGGAGCAGTACTTC

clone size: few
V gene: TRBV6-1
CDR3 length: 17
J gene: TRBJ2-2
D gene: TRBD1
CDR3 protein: CASSGLRGTGSTGELFF
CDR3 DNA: TGTGCCAGCAGTGGCCTGAGGGGGACAGGAAGCACCGGGGAGCTGTTTTTT

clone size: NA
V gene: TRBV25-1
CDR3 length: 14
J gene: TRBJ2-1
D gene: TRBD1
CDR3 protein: CASSEQGAFNEQFF
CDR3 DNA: TGTGCCAGCAGTGAACAGGGGGCGTTTAATGAGCAGTTCTTC

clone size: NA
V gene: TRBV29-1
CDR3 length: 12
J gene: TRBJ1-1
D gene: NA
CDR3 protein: CSAKQANTEAFF
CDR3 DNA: TGCAGCGCGAAACAGGCGAACACTGAAGCTTTCTTT

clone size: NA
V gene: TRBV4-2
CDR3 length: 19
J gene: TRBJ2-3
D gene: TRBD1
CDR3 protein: CASSPDAPRGQGWADTQYF
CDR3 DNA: TGTGCCAGCAGCCCCGATGCCCCCCGGGGACAGGGGTGGGCAGATACGCAGTATTTT

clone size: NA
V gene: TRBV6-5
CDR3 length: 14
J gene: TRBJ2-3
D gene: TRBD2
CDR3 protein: CASRGTSGTDTQYF
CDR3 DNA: TGTGCCAGCAGGGGGACTAGCGGGACAGATACGCAGTATTTT

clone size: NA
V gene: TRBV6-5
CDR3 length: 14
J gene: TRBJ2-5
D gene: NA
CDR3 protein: CASSYWAGQETQYF
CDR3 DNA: TGTGCCAGCAGTTACTGGGCGGGACAAGAGACCCAGTACTTC

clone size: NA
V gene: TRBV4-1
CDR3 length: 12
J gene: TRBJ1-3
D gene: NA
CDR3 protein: CASSQERDTIYF
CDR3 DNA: TGCGCCAGCAGCCAAGAGAGGGACACCATATATTTT

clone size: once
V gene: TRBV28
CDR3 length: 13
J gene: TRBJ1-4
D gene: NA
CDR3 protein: CASSFGTVGELFF
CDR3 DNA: TGTGCCAGCAGTTTCGGAACGGTGGGGGAACTGTTTTTT

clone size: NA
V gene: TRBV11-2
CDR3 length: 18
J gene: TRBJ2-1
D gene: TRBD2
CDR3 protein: CASSLRLAGGLSYNEQFF
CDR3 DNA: TGTGCCAGCAGCCTTCGACTAGCGGGAGGCCTTAGCTACAATGAGCAGTTCTTC

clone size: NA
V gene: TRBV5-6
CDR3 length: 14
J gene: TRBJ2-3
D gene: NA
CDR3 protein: CASSFAEGTDTQYF
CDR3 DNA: TGTGCCAGCAGCTTTGCGGAGGGCACAGATACGCAGTATTTT

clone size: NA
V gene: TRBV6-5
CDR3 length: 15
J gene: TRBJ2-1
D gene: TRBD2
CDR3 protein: CASSYRGGGNNEQFF
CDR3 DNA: TGTGCCAGCAGTTACAGGGGCGGGGGGAACAATGAGCAGTTCTTC

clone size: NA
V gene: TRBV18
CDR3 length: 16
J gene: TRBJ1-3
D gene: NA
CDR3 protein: CASSPDTASLGNTIYF
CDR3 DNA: TGTGCCAGCTCACCAGACACAGCCAGTTTGGGAAACACCATATATTTT

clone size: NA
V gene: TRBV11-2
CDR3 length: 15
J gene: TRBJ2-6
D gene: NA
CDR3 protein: CASSRWGSGANVLTF
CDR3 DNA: TGTGCCAGCAGCCGATGGGGCTCTGGGGCCAACGTCCTGACTTTC

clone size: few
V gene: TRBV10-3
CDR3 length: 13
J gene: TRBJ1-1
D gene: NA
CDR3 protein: CAISVGTGTEAFF
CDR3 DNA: TGTGCCATCAGTGTGGGCACAGGGACCGAGGCTTTCTTT

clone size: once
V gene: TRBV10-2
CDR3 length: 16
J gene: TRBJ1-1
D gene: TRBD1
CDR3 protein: CASSARTGGVKVEAFF
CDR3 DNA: TGCGCCAGCAGTGCGAGAACAGGGGGCGTTAAGGTTGAGGCTTTCTTT

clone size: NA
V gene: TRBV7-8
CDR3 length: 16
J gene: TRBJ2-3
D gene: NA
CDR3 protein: CASSSTRARSTDTQYF
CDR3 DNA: TGTGCCAGCAGCTCGACGAGAGCGCGAAGCACAGATACGCAGTATTTT

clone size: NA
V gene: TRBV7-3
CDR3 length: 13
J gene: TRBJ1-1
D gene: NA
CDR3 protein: CASSLGRFTEAFF
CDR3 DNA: TGTGCCAGCAGCTTAGGGAGGTTCACTGAAGCTTTCTTT

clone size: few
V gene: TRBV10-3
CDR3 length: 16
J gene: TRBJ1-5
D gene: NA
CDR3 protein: CAISESGRGSNQPQHF
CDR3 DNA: TGTGCCATCAGTGAGTCGGGAAGGGGCAGCAATCAGCCCCAGCATTTT